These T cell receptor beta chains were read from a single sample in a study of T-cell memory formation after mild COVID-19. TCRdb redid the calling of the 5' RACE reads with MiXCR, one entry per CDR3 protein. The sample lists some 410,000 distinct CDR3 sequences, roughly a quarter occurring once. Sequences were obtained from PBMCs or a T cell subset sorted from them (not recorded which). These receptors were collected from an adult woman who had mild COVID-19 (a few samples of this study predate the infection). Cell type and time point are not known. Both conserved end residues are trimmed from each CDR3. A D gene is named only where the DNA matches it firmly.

CDR3aa: ASSLHGGGMNTEAF
j_gene: TRBJ1-1
v_gene: TRBV6-4
d_gene: NA

CDR3aa: ASSPPRNAYEQY
j_gene: TRBJ2-7
v_gene: TRBV4-1
d_gene: NA

CDR3aa: ASSQSRGEGYT
j_gene: TRBJ1-2
v_gene: TRBV3-1
d_gene: TRBD1

CDR3aa: ASSLAGRNSPLH
j_gene: TRBJ1-6
v_gene: TRBV7-2
d_gene: NA

CDR3aa: ASSPGGRKVLADTQY
j_gene: TRBJ2-3
v_gene: TRBV5-6
d_gene: NA

CDR3aa: ASSPAGLRQAETQY
j_gene: TRBJ2-5
v_gene: TRBV18
d_gene: NA

CDR3aa: ATSRGDRITDTQY
j_gene: TRBJ2-3
v_gene: TRBV15
d_gene: TRBD1

CDR3aa: ASSWRSGTSGSSTDTQY
j_gene: TRBJ2-3
v_gene: TRBV7-3
d_gene: TRBD2

CDR3aa: ASSYNTGERVYGYT
j_gene: TRBJ1-2
v_gene: TRBV5-1
d_gene: TRBD1

CDR3aa: ASSFWGGGLHEQY
j_gene: TRBJ2-7
v_gene: TRBV7-9
d_gene: TRBD2

CDR3aa: SAGTDTQY
j_gene: TRBJ2-3
v_gene: TRBV29-1
d_gene: NA

CDR3aa: ASSQTSGRLDEQY
j_gene: TRBJ2-7
v_gene: TRBV12-3/TRBV12-4
d_gene: TRBD2

CDR3aa: ATRGGDGSNQPQH
j_gene: TRBJ1-5
v_gene: TRBV15
d_gene: NA

CDR3aa: ASSLGRQASEKLF
j_gene: TRBJ1-4
v_gene: TRBV5-1
d_gene: NA

CDR3aa: ASSLQRGGRTGELF
j_gene: TRBJ2-2
v_gene: TRBV5-4
d_gene: TRBD2

CDR3aa: ASSDAGRTETQY
j_gene: TRBJ2-5
v_gene: TRBV6-2/TRBV6-3
d_gene: TRBD2

CDR3aa: ASSPAGTGNTEAF
j_gene: TRBJ1-1
v_gene: TRBV18
d_gene: NA

CDR3aa: ASSFSWRGDSYEQY
j_gene: TRBJ2-7
v_gene: TRBV12-3/TRBV12-4
d_gene: NA

CDR3aa: ASSKPSGTYEQY
j_gene: TRBJ2-7
v_gene: TRBV6-2/TRBV6-3
d_gene: TRBD2

CDR3aa: ATSDWGAGANVLT
j_gene: TRBJ2-6
v_gene: TRBV24-1
d_gene: NA

CDR3aa: ASSQDLRQGFGGYT
j_gene: TRBJ1-2
v_gene: TRBV4-3
d_gene: TRBD1

CDR3aa: ASRGGYNSPLH
j_gene: TRBJ1-6
v_gene: TRBV12-3/TRBV12-4
d_gene: NA

CDR3aa: ASSPLVAGYT
j_gene: TRBJ1-2
v_gene: TRBV7-2
d_gene: NA

CDR3aa: ASSIRLAGREDTQY
j_gene: TRBJ2-3
v_gene: TRBV5-1
d_gene: TRBD2

CDR3aa: ASSSGLVRGETQY
j_gene: TRBJ2-5
v_gene: TRBV7-2
d_gene: TRBD2

CDR3aa: ASSFSVIAGAQETQY
j_gene: TRBJ2-5
v_gene: TRBV12-3/TRBV12-4
d_gene: TRBD2

CDR3aa: ASSGGDSNQPQH
j_gene: TRBJ1-5
v_gene: TRBV5-1
d_gene: NA

CDR3aa: ATSRGDGVNTGELF
j_gene: TRBJ2-2
v_gene: TRBV15
d_gene: NA

CDR3aa: AILSGGSNADTQY
j_gene: TRBJ2-3
v_gene: TRBV10-3
d_gene: TRBD2

CDR3aa: ASRTEGYYGYT
j_gene: TRBJ1-2
v_gene: TRBV28
d_gene: NA

CDR3aa: ASSPTSGGAGEQF
j_gene: TRBJ2-1
v_gene: TRBV6-5
d_gene: TRBD2

CDR3aa: ASSEEDGQETQY
j_gene: TRBJ2-5
v_gene: TRBV2
d_gene: NA

CDR3aa: ASSPREGGTQY
j_gene: TRBJ2-3
v_gene: TRBV5-1
d_gene: TRBD2

CDR3aa: ASSLAGPDYEQY
j_gene: TRBJ2-7
v_gene: TRBV5-1
d_gene: NA

CDR3aa: SVREGNRVNTEAF
j_gene: TRBJ1-1
v_gene: TRBV29-1
d_gene: NA

CDR3aa: ASSIGQGEQF
j_gene: TRBJ2-1
v_gene: TRBV7-2
d_gene: TRBD1

CDR3aa: AISGDLAGDINEQF
j_gene: TRBJ2-1
v_gene: TRBV10-3
d_gene: TRBD2

CDR3aa: SVGWYQETQY
j_gene: TRBJ2-5
v_gene: TRBV29-1
d_gene: NA

CDR3aa: SAHHRGGYEQY
j_gene: TRBJ2-7
v_gene: TRBV20-1
d_gene: NA

CDR3aa: ASSTGGYNQPQH
j_gene: TRBJ1-5
v_gene: TRBV5-1
d_gene: TRBD1